The subject of this entry is one TCR beta chain. In germline, CDR1 is SGDLS, CDR2 YYNGEE. The CDR3 spans 14 residues. Trimming took off 2 bases at V and 1 base at J, with 10 bases between the two ends. This sample was included in a study of control samples from healthy donors and cancer patients. Profiled with immunoSEQ multiplex PCR; TCRdb holds only in-frame clones, not every one. The sample includes 150,000 or so clones, approximately 94% of them seen just once. The chain is built from TRBV9 and TRBJ2-7; perhaps TRBD1 as D (6 bases). Sequencing used blood. The sequence came from a man aged 40-49 years in good health. The CDR3 is CASSVETGSYEQYF. The CDR3 DNA reads TGTGCCAGCAGCGTTGAGACAGGATCCTACGAGCAGTACTTC.